This TCR beta chain appears in the sequencing data of a study of cytomegalovirus exposure and HLA in healthy donors (dated by TCRdb to the late 2010s). As for the study more broadly: According to an earlier analysis of 450 to 650 of the donors, about 179 million T cells yielded 90 million to 130 million unique TCR beta sequences and 276 Gb of sequence data. Approximately 330 gigabases of sequencing data and roughly 81 million unique TCR sequences made up an early release that covered 500 to 700 HLA-typed donors. Of the roughly 400 genotyped donors, about 80% fell in the genetic ancestry cluster associated with self-reported Caucasian donors. The study aimed to test whether cataloging public T cell receptors could reveal signatures of past pathogen exposure. The study profiled the T cell repertoires of 500 to 800 subjects by immunosequencing and related them to cytomegalovirus serostatus. Along with the roughly 670-subject first cohort, a separate validation cohort of around 120 different subjects was used. To predict cytomegalovirus infection status, the study combined high-throughput TCR immunosequencing, statistical association of individual TCRs with disease status, and machine learning. In a later analysis, previously published TCR beta repertoires from 666 donors were re-analyzed and high-resolution HLA genotyping was added so that TCR occurrence patterns could be studied. The later analysis used no new phenotypic data to find candidate immune exposures, relying instead on TCR beta sequences and their occurrence across donors. To decide whether each TCR beta V gene segment behaved as functional or pseudogenic, an earlier analysis of approximately 600 of the donors relied on high-throughput TCR beta sequencing. Donor age, sex, ethnicity and CMV serostatus were compiled together with the repertoire data. In a later genetic analysis, genome-wide SNP genotypes for about 65% of the roughly 700 donors were used, and that subset was treated as a discovery cohort. All discovery cohort repertoires had been generated using a single sequencing platform. HLA typing included class I and class II loci at four-digit resolution. The number of typed donors differed by locus: roughly 629-640 for A, B, C, DRB1 and DQB1; roughly 510 for DQA1; 606 for DPA1; and around 470 for DPB1. Several DR-DQ haplotypes were treated as single units for association and clustering because of strong linkage in the cohort. Across approximately 420 genotyped donors of the cohort, an average of about 220,000 unique TCR beta nucleotide sequences per donor were sequenced, and roughly 20% of those sequences were non-productive. Broad study findings and their caveats: Compared with equally common non-associated chains, HLA-associated TCR beta chains in a later analysis were more clonally expanded and had lower generation probabilities. Because some donors lacked HLA typing at each locus, the association tests relied only on the typed subset. A total of about 180 TCR beta chains were listed by the study as associated with cytomegalovirus. Several of the top co-occurrence clusters appeared to be linked to parvovirus B19, influenza, CMV and Epstein-Barr virus, according to a later analysis. Most CMV-associated TCR beta chains appeared to be HLA-restricted in a later analysis, and the HLA associations seemed to be driven largely by CMV exposure. In a later genetic analysis, a missense DCLRE1C variant was associated with V-gene and J-gene trimming of TCR beta chains, and the association was replicated in an independent cohort. The cohort was sequenced for TCR beta chains only, and without alpha or paired-chain data the features that could be detected were limited. Some IMGT-functional V segments, including TRBV6-2 and TRBV6-3, could not be distinguished by the 87-base-pair reads and were therefore excluded. The classifier was reported to diagnose cytomegalovirus status with high specificity and sensitivity in both the original and validation cohorts. The authors suggested that the approach could potentially be extended to other disease states and immunological phenotypes. The only immune exposure information available for the cohort was CMV serostatus. The earlier analysis of some 540 of the donors excluded approximately 15 rarely observed V segments, including chromosome 9 orphons, because counts were too low. In vitro tests confirmed that a few of the cytomegalovirus-associated TCR beta chains recognize cytomegalovirus antigens. Strong co-occurrence of HLA alleles, especially DR and DQ, made assigning TCR associations to individual alleles difficult. While some public TCRs were present in many individuals, most TCR sequences turned up only very rarely across donors. A further reported finding was that TCR beta sequences accurately predicted the HLA-A and HLA-B alleles for most subjects in the first cohort. Broadly in line with IMGT annotations, most TCR beta V segments showed up in productive rearrangements about 87% or about 30% of the time in an earlier analysis of 450 to 600 of the donors. According to a later genetic analysis, donors in an Asian-associated ancestry cluster had fewer N-insertions in productive TCRs than the approximately 630-donor mean. Correlated functional status among segregating V segments might be attributable to linkage disequilibrium, but an unknown experimental factor could not be ruled out. The sequencing pipeline was judged likely to have produced a cluster of highly shared sequence variants as a technical artifact. A later analysis found that TCR association rates varied across HLA loci, with DRB1 alleles showing the most associated TCRs and HLA-C alleles the fewest. A later analysis associated 17,000 or so TCR beta sequences with specific HLA alleles at a false discovery rate of 0.05. The presence/absence analyses assumed that sequencing depth was roughly uniform across donors, and that assumption may not be true.

Library creation used the immunoSEQ multiplex PCR assay. For the multiplex PCR, a mixture combining 60 forward primers for TCR Vbeta segments and 13 reverse primers for TCR Jbeta segments was used. The CDR3 region of rearranged TCR beta genes was amplified from genomic DNA by a multiplex PCR assay. Amplified TCR beta libraries were sequenced as 87-base-pair reads on the Illumina HiSeq System. Per the original workflow: Across the 700 or so repertoires, a later analysis counted roughly 77 million unique TCR beta chains, 8.5 million to 12 million of which were shared by at least two donors. To remove PCR and sequencing errors, raw reads were error-corrected and collapsed into unique sequences using a nearest-neighbor algorithm that merged closely related sequences. To assign V, D and J gene segments, CDR3 sequences were aligned to IMGT reference sequences. For a sequence to be retained, a match of at least six nucleotides was required to both a V gene segment and a J gene segment. Rearrangements were called productive when the CDR3 lacked stop codons and stayed in frame with V and J; all others were non-productive. Following IMGT convention, CDR3 was defined as the stretch from the second conserved V-encoded cysteine up to the conserved J-encoded phenylalanine. Sequences without an unambiguous match to a single V gene segment were excluded from the earlier analysis of about 600 of the donors. An earlier analysis of 450 to 650 of the donors called V segments functional above 56.7% productive rearrangements and segregating when the between-donor standard deviation exceeded 5%. To diagnose cytomegalovirus status from the catalog of TCR beta chain sequences, a statistical classification framework was built. V and J gene assignment, in a later analysis, came from comparing TCR nucleotide sequences with IMGT/GENE-DB human TR gene sequences. A later analysis assigned CDR3 sequences and most-parsimonious VDJ recombination scenarios with the TCRdist pipeline. In a later analysis, each TCR beta chain was defined by its CDR3 amino acid sequence together with its V-gene family, and reads without a unique V-gene family were excluded. In a later analysis, fewer than 600 highly shared, low-generation-probability nucleotide sequences were removed to address suspected cross-contamination and a sequencing artifact. In a later analysis, a clonal expansion index for each public chain was calculated from normalized within-repertoire ranks of inferred template counts. Generation probabilities in a later analysis came from a VDJ recombination model fitted to out-of-frame rearrangements, and those results were checked against IGoR. In a later analysis, hypergeometric tests were used to score TCR-TCR, TCR-HLA and TCR-CMV co-occurrence, with a repertoire-size bias correction applied to TCR pairs. To estimate false discovery rates, a later analysis permuted the HLA or CMV assignments 20 times. In a later analysis, co-occurring TCRs were grouped using DBSCAN, with TCRdist sequence similarity added in when clustering inside HLA-allele-positive subsets. For co-occurrence clustering, repertoires with fewer than 30,000 or more than 120,000 public chains were excluded, along with several repertoires with anomalous nucleotide sharing. TCRdb re-hosts the immuneACCESS table, in-frame sequences only. Its copies lack some clones; in the studies checked, an unresolved V gene accounts for under half of them, and the cause for the rest is not known. D and trimming were read from the DNA, whereas the V and J calls and clone size are those reported in that table. The sample table shows about 150,000 clones, and around 84% are seen once. The top ten constitute around 5.6% of the sample.

The cohort was made up of roughly 670 healthy bone marrow donors. At the time of sampling, all cohort members were nominally healthy, though unrecorded immune exposures were likely present. The donor tested CMV seropositive, placing the donor among the approximately 290 seropositive members of the cohort. A peripheral blood sample was provided by each donor, and peripheral blood mononuclear cells were used for TCR beta sequencing. Genomic DNA extraction from the blood cell samples was performed with the Qiagen DNeasy Blood Extraction Kit. Comment on this clone: No cognate antigen has been identified for it. Base qualities were left out, and no much larger clone turns up one base away.

The germline V gene supplies CDR1 KGHSH and CDR2 LQKENI. Including the terminal cysteine and phenylalanine, the CDR3 comprises 17 residues. Only CDR3 DNA remains: 51 bases, in frame from the first base. Relative to germline, V is missing 6 bases and J is missing 4 bases, with 17 bases of the junction outside any gene match. The material sequenced was PBMCs. The clonotype originates from a woman aged 40 to 50 in good health and CMV-seropositive. The chain is made from TRBV18 and TRBJ1-2, with 7 central nucleotides matching TRBD1. The nucleotides are TGTGCCAGCTCCATCCCTGGGACAGCCGCCTTGGGCTATGGCTACACCTTC. The encoded protein is CASSIPGTAALGYGYTF.